The present TCR beta chain was sequenced within a study of OX40 agonist ivuxolimab in advanced cancers. Study-wide results and limits: Some of the lowest clonal expansion was seen in partial responders at 0.1-3.0 mg/kg. Blood T cells, both CD4+ and CD8+, expanded clonally by week 6 at 0.1 to 3.0 mg/kg.

Libraries were prepared by immunoSEQ multiplex PCR; TCRdb keeps only in-frame clonotypes and omits some of them. This table holds about 85,000 clones, about nine tenths found once. The ends were cut back, 7 bases at V and 4 bases at J, with 16 bases in the middle. The CDR3 runs 14 residues. From germline, CDR1 is LNHDA and CDR2 SQIVND (reference sequence). This clone has only one observation. The antigen remains unidentified. J is TRBJ1-1 and V is TRBV19, with D unclear. The TCR originated in an adult with an advanced solid tumor such as melanoma, head and neck, liver or kidney cancer. The specimen comprised CD4+ or CD8+ T cells sorted from blood, sampled in a trial of the OX40 agonist ivuxolimab. CDR3 protein: CASTPPLGSTEAFF. CDR3 coding DNA: TGTGCCAGTACCCCGCCTTTGGGAAGCACTGAAGCTTTCTTT.